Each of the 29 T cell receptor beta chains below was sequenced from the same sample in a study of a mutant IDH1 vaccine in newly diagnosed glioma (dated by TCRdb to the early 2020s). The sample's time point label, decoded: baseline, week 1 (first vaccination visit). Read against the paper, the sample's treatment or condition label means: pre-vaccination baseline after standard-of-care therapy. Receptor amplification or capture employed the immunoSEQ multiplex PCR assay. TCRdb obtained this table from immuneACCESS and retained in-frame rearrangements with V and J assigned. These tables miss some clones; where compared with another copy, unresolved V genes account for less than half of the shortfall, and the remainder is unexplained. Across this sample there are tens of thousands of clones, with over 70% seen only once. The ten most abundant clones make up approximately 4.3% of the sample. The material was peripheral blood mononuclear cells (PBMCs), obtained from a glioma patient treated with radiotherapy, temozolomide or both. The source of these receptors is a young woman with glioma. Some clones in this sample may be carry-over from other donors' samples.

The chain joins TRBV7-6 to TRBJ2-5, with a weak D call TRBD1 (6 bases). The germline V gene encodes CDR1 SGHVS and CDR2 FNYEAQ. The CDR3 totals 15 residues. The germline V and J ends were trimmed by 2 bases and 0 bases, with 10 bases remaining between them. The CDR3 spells CASSLRGINQETQYF. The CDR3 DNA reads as TGTGCCAGCAGCTTAAGGGGGATAAACCAAGAGACCCAGTACTTC.

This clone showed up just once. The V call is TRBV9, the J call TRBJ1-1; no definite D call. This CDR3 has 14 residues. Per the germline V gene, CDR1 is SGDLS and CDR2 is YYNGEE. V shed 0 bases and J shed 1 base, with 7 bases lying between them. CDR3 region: CASSVVAENTEAFF. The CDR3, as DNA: TGTGCCAGCAGCGTAGTGGCTGAGAACACTGAAGCTTTCTTT.

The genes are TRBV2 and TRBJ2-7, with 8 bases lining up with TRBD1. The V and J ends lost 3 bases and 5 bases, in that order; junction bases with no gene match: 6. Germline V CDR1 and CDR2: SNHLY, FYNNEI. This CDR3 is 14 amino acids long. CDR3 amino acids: CASSDLGGQDEQYF. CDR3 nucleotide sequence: TGTGCCAGCAGTGATCTGGGGGGACAGGACGAGCAGTACTTC. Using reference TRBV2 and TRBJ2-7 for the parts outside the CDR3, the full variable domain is EPEVTQTPSHQVTQMGQEVILRCVPISNHLYFYWYRQILGQKVEFLVSFYNNEISEKSEIFDDQFSVERPDGSNFTLKIRSTKLEDSAMYFCASSDLGGQDEQYFGPGTRLTVT.

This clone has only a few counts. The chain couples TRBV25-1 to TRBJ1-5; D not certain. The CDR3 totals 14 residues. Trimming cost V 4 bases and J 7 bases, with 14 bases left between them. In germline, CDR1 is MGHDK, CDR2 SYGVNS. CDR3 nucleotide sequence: TGTGCCAGCAGTGCCCTCCTGGACGGACAGCCCCAGCATTTT. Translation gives CASSALLDGQPQHF.

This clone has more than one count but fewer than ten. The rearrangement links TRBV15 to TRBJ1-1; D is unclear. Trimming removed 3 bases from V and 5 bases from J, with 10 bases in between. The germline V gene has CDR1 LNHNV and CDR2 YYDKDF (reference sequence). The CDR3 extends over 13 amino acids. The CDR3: CATSRAFETEAFF. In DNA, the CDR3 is TGTGCCACCAGCAGGGCCTTTGAGACTGAAGCTTTCTTT.

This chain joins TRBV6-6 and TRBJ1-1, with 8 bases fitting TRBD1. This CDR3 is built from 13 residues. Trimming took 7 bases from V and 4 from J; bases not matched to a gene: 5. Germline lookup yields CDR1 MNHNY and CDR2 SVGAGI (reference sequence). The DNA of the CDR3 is TGTGCCAGCACCACAGGGGGTACCACTGAAGCTTTCTTT. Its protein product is CASTTGGTTEAFF.

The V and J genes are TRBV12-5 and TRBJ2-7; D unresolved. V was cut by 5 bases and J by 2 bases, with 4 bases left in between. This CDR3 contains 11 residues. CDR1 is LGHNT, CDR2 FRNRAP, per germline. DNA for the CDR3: TGTGCTAGTGGTCTAACCTACGAGCAGTACTTC. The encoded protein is CASGLTYEQYF.

The CDR3 sequence is CATKPGPGIANTEAFF. The DNA of the CDR3 is TGTGCCACCAAGCCGGGCCCCGGGATTGCGAACACTGAAGCTTTCTTT. V is TRBV19 and J is TRBJ1-1; D is uncertain. The V gene lost 10 bases and the J gene lost 1 base, with 22 bases spanning the gap. The CDR3 sequence is 16 residues long. The germline V gene has CDR1 LNHDA and CDR2 SQIVND (reference sequence).

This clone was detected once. The CDR3 loop reads CASSFYGAAAGELFF. CDR3 sequence (DNA): TGTGCCAGCAGCTTCTACGGAGCTGCGGCCGGGGAGCTGTTTTTT. V usage is TRBV6-5 and J usage is TRBJ2-2; D remains unclear. Trimming removed 6 bases at V and 6 bases at J, with 17 bases between. CDR3 length: 15 amino acids. From germline, CDR1 is MNHEY and CDR2 SVGAGI.

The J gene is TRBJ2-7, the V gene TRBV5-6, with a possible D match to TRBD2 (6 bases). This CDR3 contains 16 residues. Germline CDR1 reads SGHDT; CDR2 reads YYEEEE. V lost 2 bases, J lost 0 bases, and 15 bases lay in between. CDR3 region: CASSFLSGGNSYEQYF. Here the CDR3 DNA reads TGTGCCAGCAGCTTCCTCAGTGGGGGGAACTCCTACGAGCAGTACTTC.

The CDR3 DNA reads as TGCGCCAGCAGCCGGGAACCGGGACAGGATAGCAATCAGCCCCAGCATTTT. It specifies CASSREPGQDSNQPQHF. J is TRBJ1-5 and V is TRBV4-1; 8 nucleotides align to TRBD1. After removal of 4 bases from V and 0 bases from J, the junction contained 8 bases not matched to a gene. The CDR3 consists of 17 residues. CDR1 and CDR2 (germline): MGHRA, YSYEKL.

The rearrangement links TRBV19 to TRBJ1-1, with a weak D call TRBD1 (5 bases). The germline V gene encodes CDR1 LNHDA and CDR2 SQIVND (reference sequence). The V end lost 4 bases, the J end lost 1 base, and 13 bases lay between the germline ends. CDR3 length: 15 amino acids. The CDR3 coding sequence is TGTGCCAGTAGTACCCAGGGAGCCAAGAACACTGAAGCTTTCTTT. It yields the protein CASSTQGAKNTEAFF.

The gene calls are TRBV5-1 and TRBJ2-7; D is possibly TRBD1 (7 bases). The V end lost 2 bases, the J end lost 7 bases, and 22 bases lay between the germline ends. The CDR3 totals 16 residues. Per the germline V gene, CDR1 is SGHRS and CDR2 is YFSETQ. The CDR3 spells CASSFFMDTGEDEQYF. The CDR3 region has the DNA TGCGCCAGCAGCTTTTTTATGGATACAGGGGAGGATGAGCAGTACTTC.

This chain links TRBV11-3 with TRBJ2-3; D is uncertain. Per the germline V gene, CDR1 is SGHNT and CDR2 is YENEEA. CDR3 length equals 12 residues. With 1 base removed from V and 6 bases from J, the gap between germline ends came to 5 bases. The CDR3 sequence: CASSLGWDTQYF. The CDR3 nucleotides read TGTGCCAGCAGCTTAGGTTGGGATACGCAGTATTTT. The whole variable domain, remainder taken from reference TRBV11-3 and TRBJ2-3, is EAGVVQSPRYKIIEKKQPVAFWCNPISGHNTLYWYLQNLGQGPELLIRYENEEAVDDSQLPKDRFSAERLKGVDSTLKIQPAELGDSAVYLCASSLGWDTQYFGPGTRLTVL.

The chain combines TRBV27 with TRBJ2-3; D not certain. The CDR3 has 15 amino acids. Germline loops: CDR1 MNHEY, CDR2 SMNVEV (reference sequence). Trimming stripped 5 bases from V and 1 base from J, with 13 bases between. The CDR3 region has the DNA TGTGCCAGCAGTCTGCTTGGTGGTGGCACAGATACGCAGTATTTT. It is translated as CASSLLGGGTDTQYF.

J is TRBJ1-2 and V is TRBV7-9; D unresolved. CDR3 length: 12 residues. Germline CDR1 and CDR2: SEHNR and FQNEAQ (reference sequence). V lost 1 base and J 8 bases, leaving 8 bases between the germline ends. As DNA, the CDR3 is TGTGCCAGCAGCTTAGAACAAGCGGGCTACACCTTC. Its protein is CASSLEQAGYTF.

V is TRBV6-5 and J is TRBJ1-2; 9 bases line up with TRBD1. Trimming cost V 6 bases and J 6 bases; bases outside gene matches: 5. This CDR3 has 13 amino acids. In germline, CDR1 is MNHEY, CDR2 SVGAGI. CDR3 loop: CASRQGQGNGYTF. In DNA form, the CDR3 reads TGTGCCAGCAGACAGGGACAGGGAAATGGCTACACCTTC.

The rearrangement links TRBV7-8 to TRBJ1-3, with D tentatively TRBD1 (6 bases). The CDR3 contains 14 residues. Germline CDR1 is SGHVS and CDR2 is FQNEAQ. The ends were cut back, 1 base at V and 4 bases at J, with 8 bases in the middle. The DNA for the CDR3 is TGTGCCAGCAGCTTAGGGGGGCAGGGAAACACCATATATTTT. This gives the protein CASSLGGQGNTIYF.

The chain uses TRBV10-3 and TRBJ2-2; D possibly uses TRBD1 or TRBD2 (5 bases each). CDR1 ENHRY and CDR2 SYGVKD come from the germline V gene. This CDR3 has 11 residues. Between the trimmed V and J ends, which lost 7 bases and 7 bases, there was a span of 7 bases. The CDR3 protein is CAINGGGELFF. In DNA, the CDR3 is TGTGCCATCAATGGGGGCGGGGAGCTGTTTTTT.

CDR3 sequence: CASSLDDWGGAETQYF. The CDR3 region has the DNA TGTGCCAGCAGCTTAGATGATTGGGGGGGCGCAGAGACCCAGTACTTC. V usage is TRBV11-3 and J usage is TRBJ2-5; weak D call: TRBD2 (7 bases). V lost 0 bases and J lost 4, with 15 bases in between. This CDR3 contains 16 residues. The germline V gene encodes CDR1 SGHNT and CDR2 YENEEA.

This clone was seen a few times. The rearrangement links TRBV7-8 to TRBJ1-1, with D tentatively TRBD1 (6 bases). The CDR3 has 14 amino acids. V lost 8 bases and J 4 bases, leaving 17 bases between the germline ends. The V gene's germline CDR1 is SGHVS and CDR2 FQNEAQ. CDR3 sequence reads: CASLGGLGITEAFF. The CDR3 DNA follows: TGTGCCAGCCTAGGGGGTCTCGGAATCACTGAAGCTTTCTTT.

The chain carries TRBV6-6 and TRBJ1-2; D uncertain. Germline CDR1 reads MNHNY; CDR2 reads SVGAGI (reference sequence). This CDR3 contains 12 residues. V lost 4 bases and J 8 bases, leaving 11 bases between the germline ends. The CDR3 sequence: CASSFRTGGYTF. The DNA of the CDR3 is TGTGCCAGCAGTTTCAGGACTGGGGGCTACACCTTC.

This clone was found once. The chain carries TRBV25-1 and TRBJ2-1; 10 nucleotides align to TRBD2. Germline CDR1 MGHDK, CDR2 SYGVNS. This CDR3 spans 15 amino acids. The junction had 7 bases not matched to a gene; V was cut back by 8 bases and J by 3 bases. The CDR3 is CASDVGTSDYNEQFF. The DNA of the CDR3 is TGTGCCAGCGACGTAGGGACTAGCGACTACAATGAGCAGTTCTTC.

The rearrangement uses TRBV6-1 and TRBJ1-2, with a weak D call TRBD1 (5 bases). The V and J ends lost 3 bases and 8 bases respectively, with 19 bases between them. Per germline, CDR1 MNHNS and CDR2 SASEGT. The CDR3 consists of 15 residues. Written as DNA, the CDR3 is TGTGCCAGCAGTGATTGGGGCCAGGGAACTGGAGGCTACACCTTC. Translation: CASSDWGQGTGGYTF.

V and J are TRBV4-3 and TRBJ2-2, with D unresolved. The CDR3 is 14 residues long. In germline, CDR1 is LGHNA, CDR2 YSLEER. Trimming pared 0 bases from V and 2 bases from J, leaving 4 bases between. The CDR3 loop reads CASSQDRNTGELFF. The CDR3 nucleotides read TGCGCCAGCAGCCAAGATAGAAACACCGGGGAGCTGTTTTTT.

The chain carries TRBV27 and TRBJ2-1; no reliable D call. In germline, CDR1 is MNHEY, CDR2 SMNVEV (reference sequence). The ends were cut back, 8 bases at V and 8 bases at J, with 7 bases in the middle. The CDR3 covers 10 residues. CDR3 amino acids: CASGSHEQFF. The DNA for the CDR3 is TGTGCCAGCGGGTCCCATGAGCAGTTCTTC.

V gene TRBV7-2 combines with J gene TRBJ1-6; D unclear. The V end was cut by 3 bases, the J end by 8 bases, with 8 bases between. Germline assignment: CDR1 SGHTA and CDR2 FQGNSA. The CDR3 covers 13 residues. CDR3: CASSFLAYSPLHF. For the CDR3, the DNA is TGTGCCAGCAGCTTCCTAGCGTATTCACCCCTCCACTTT.

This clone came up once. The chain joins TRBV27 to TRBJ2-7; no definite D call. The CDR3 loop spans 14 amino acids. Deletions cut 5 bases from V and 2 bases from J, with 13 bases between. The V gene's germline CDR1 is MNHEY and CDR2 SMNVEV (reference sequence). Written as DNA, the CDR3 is TGTGCCAGCAGTCAAGGAAGAATGGCCTACGAGCAGTACTTC. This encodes CASSQGRMAYEQYF.

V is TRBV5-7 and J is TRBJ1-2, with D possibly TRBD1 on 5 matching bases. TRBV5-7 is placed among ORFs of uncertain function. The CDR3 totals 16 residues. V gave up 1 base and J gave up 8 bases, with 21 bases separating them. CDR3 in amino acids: CASSLLSGPQNQGYTF. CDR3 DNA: TGTGCCAGCAGCTTGCTATCAGGGCCCCAAAACCAGGGCTACACCTTC.